A single sample gave rise to the 25 T cell receptor beta chains below, sequenced in a study of T-cell memory formation after mild COVID-19. TCRdb reprocessed the 5' RACE reads with MiXCR, giving one entry per CDR3 protein. Among 400,000 to 500,000 distinct CDR3 sequences listed, 20% were seen once. The sample was PBMCs or a T cell subset sorted from them (not recorded which). These receptors were obtained from an adult woman who had mild COVID-19 (a few samples of this study predate the infection). Cell type and time point are not known.

This clonotype was picked up a small number of times. The CDR3 sequence: CASSQIAGQTTYEQYF. The DNA for the CDR3 is TGTGCCAGCAGCCAGATCGCCGGACAGACAACCTACGAGCAGTACTTC. The chain combines TRBV3-1 with TRBJ2-7, with a tentative D call TRBD1 (6 bases). The CDR3 length is 16 residues. V was pared by 3 bases and J by 2 bases, with 17 bases between. Germline V CDR1 and CDR2: LGHDT, YNNKEL (reference sequence).

This clonotype has only a few counts. This chain links TRBV18 with TRBJ2-3; TRBD1 matches at 7 bases. Germline CDR1 and CDR2: KGHSH and LQKENI. This CDR3 is built from 15 residues. Unmatched junction bases numbered 1, after V lost 1 base and J lost 0 bases. This CDR3 is CASSPRQGSTDTQYF. The CDR3 DNA reads as TGTGCCAGCTCACCACGACAGGGCAGCACAGATACGCAGTATTTT.

The count of this clonotype is one. This chain's CDR3 is CASSQGQTSYEQYF. The CDR3 nucleotides read TGTGCCAGCTCACAAGGACAGACCTCCTACGAGCAGTACTTC. The genes are TRBV18 and TRBJ2-7; TRBD1 might be the D (6 bases). The CDR3 spans 14 residues. Germline CDR1 reads KGHSH; CDR2 reads LQKENI. The V gene lost 4 bases and the J gene lost 0 bases, with 10 bases spanning the gap.

This clonotype has more than one count but fewer than ten. CDR3 sequence reads: CASSQDLTSNSEQFF. The CDR3 bases are TGCGCCAGCAGCCAAGATTTGACTAGCAATAGTGAGCAGTTCTTC. V and J are TRBV4-1 and TRBJ2-1; 7 bases map to TRBD2. The length of the CDR3 is 15 residues. The V gene's germline CDR1 is MGHRA and CDR2 YSYEKL. J was trimmed by 9 bases and V by 0 bases; bases with no gene match: 8.

In this sample, this clonotype turned up a few times. The J gene is TRBJ1-1, the V gene TRBV12-3 or TRBV12-4; 7 nucleotides line up with TRBD1. V shed 10 bases and J 1 base; nucleotides not matched to a gene: 12. This CDR3 contains 15 residues. The CDR3 coding sequence is TGTGCCACCGGCAGGGTGGACAGGTCGAACACTGAAGCTTTCTTT. Translation: CATGRVDRSNTEAFF.

The chain is built from TRBV7-9 and TRBJ2-4; possible D gene TRBD2, 5 bases. CDR1 SEHNR and CDR2 FQNEAQ come from the germline V gene (reference sequence). V was pared by 4 bases and J by 0 bases, with 16 bases between. The CDR3 is 17 residues long. The CDR3 reads CASSSGLQFLAKNIQYF. Here the CDR3 DNA reads TGTGCCAGCAGCTCGGGGTTACAGTTCCTAGCCAAAAACATTCAGTACTTC.

This clonotype was detected a few times. The rearrangement joins TRBV12-3 or TRBV12-4 to TRBJ2-5; D may be TRBD2 (6 bases). This CDR3 has 15 amino acids. V was clipped by 4 bases and J by 5 bases, with 17 bases between them. The CDR3 reads CASSWALRGGETQYF. In DNA, the CDR3 is TGTGCCAGCAGTTGGGCCTTGCGGGGTGGTGAGACCCAGTACTTC.

This clonotype was seen more than once but under ten times. The rearrangement links TRBV5-5 to TRBJ1-1; 7 bases match TRBD1. CDR3 length: 13 residues. Germline V gene data show CDR1 as SGHKS and CDR2 as YYEKEE (reference sequence). With 4 bases clipped from V and 6 bases from J, the junction kept 6 bases outside the gene matches. The CDR3: CASSRAGTAEAFF. CDR3 DNA sequence: TGTGCCAGCAGCCGCGCCGGGACAGCTGAAGCTTTCTTT. Full variable domain (outside the CDR3, taken from reference TRBV5-5 and TRBJ1-1): DAGVTQSPTHLIKTRGQQVTLRCSPISGHKSVSWYQQVLGQGPQFIFQYYEKEERGRGNFPDRFSARQFPNYSSELNVNALLLGDSALYLCASSRAGTAEAFFGQGTRLTVV.

This clonotype was seen only a few times. The chain uses TRBV20-1 and TRBJ2-1; 10 positions match TRBD2. The CDR3 consists of 16 residues. The V gene's germline CDR1 is DFQATT and CDR2 SNEGSKA (reference sequence). V was clipped by 1 base and J by 9 bases; unmatched bases: 12. CDR3 nucleotide sequence: TGCAGTGCTAGAGTCCCTGGTAGCGGGAGGATTTTTGAGCAGTTCTTC. It yields the protein CSARVPGSGRIFEQFF.

The V call is TRBV5-6, the J call TRBJ1-5, with 7 positions matching TRBD1. Germline CDR1 reads SGHDT; CDR2 reads YYEEEE. The CDR3 length is 14 residues. V gave up 4 bases and J gave up 2 bases; unmatched junction bases: 3. The CDR3 nucleotides are TGTGCCAGCAGCGGCGGGACAGGCAATCAGCCCCAGCATTTT. Translating it yields CASSGGTGNQPQHF.

This clonotype was recorded at least ten times. J is TRBJ2-3 and V is TRBV12-3 or TRBV12-4; D gene uncertain. The CDR3 extends over 14 amino acids. Trimming took off 3 bases at V and 0 bases at J, with 7 bases between the two ends. CDR3 region: CASSFLASTDTQYF. CDR3 nucleotides: TGTGCCAGCAGTTTTCTCGCTAGCACAGATACGCAGTATTTT.

This clonotype was seen more than once but under ten times. The V call is TRBV7-9, the J call TRBJ1-6; 7 bases map to TRBD1. V was clipped by 5 bases and J by 8 bases; unmatched bases: 9. The germline V gene encodes CDR1 SEHNR and CDR2 FQNEAQ (reference sequence). The CDR3 spans 15 residues. For the CDR3, the DNA is TGTGCCAGCAGCCCCTCTGGAGGGGGCGATTCACCCCTCCACTTT. It specifies CASSPSGGGDSPLHF.

V is TRBV5-1 and J is TRBJ1-1, with D maybe TRBD1 (5 bases). The CDR3 totals 16 residues. The germline V and J ends were trimmed by 0 bases and 5 bases, with 17 bases remaining between them. CDR1 and CDR2 from the germline V gene are SGHRS and YFSETQ. The CDR3 nucleotides read TGCGCCAGCAGCTTGGTGGCAGGGATGGGGAGGACTGAAGCTTTCTTT. Translated, it gives CASSLVAGMGRTEAFF.

The chain combines TRBV6-2 or TRBV6-3 with TRBJ2-7; D tentatively fits TRBD1 or TRBD2 (6 bases each). Germline V lookup: CDR1 MNHEY, CDR2 SVGEGT. The CDR3 is made up of 13 amino acids. V was pared by 2 bases and J by 5 bases, with 10 bases between. Here the CDR3 reads CASSYGGTNEQYF. The CDR3 DNA is TGTGCCAGCAGTTACGGCGGGACAAACGAGCAGTACTTC.

V usage is TRBV7-6 and J usage is TRBJ2-3, with D possibly being TRBD2 (6 bases). CDR3 size: 15 residues. Trimming stripped 5 bases from V and 2 bases from J, with 14 bases between. The germline gives CDR1 SGHVS, CDR2 FNYEAQ. This CDR3 reads CASSPSGWSTDTQYF. CDR3 coding DNA: TGTGCCAGCAGCCCAAGCGGGTGGTCCACAGATACGCAGTATTTT.

V is TRBV5-1 and J is TRBJ2-3, with TRBD1 matching over 7 bases. Germline lookup yields CDR1 SGHRS and CDR2 YFSETQ. Trimming cost V 7 bases and J 4 bases; bases outside gene matches: 9. This CDR3 has 14 amino acids. Here the CDR3 DNA reads TGCGCCAGCGTGCACCGACAGGGATCAGATACGCAGTATTTT. Translated, it gives CASVHRQGSDTQYF. The full variable domain, rest sourced from reference TRBV5-1 and TRBJ2-3, is KAGVTQTPRYLIKTRGQQVTLSCSPISGHRSVSWYQQTPGQGLQFLFEYFSETQRNKGNFPGRFSGRQFSNSRSEMNVSTLELGDSALYLCASVHRQGSDTQYFGPGTRLTVL.

In this sample, this clonotype turned up a few times. This chain connects TRBV23-1 to TRBJ2-4; the match to TRBD1 covers 8 bases. TRBV23-1 is sorted into the ORF group, with uncertain function. The CDR3 has 17 amino acids. V lost 7 bases, J lost 1 base, and 12 bases stayed unmatched. The CDR3 protein is CASTPGQEPSAKNIQYF. The CDR3 DNA sequence: TGCGCCAGCACCCCGGGACAGGAACCGTCGGCCAAAAACATTCAGTACTTC.

The J gene is TRBJ2-1, the V gene TRBV2, with 12 bases that match TRBD1. With 2 bases clipped from V and 2 bases from J, the junction kept 4 bases outside the gene matches. This CDR3 has 17 residues. CDR1 and CDR2 (germline): SNHLY, FYNNEI. This CDR3 reads CASSELGTGGPYNEQFF. As DNA, the CDR3 is TGTGCCAGCAGTGAACTTGGGACAGGGGGCCCCTACAATGAGCAGTTCTTC.

The V call is TRBV20-1, the J call TRBJ2-2; D remains unclear. Trimming left V 6 bases short and J 2 bases short, with 10 bases between. Germline V gene lookup returns CDR1 DFQATT and CDR2 SNEGSKA (reference sequence). This CDR3 spans 13 amino acids. In DNA form, the CDR3 reads TGCAGTGCCCTTCTACCTAACACCGGGGAGCTGTTTTTT. As protein: CSALLPNTGELFF.

This clonotype was picked up a small number of times. V and J are TRBV5-1 and TRBJ1-5; D call uncertain. Trimming took 3 bases from V and 0 from J, leaving 10 bases between them. Germline V gene data show CDR1 as SGHRS and CDR2 as YFSETQ. The length of the CDR3 is 15 residues. This chain's CDR3 is CASSWYPDSNQPQHF. As DNA, the CDR3 is TGCGCCAGCAGCTGGTACCCTGATAGCAATCAGCCCCAGCATTTT.

V usage is TRBV24-1 and J usage is TRBJ2-3, with D maybe TRBD1 (6 bases). The CDR3 length is 15 residues. Germline V gene data show CDR1 as KGHDR and CDR2 as SFDVKD. V lost 4 bases, J lost 0 bases, and 10 bases lay in between. For the CDR3, the DNA is TGTGCCACCAGTGACGCCGGGACAAGCACAGATACGCAGTATTTT. This gives the protein CATSDAGTSTDTQYF.

This clonotype came up a few times. The rearrangement joins TRBV5-6 to TRBJ2-5, with D maybe TRBD1 (6 bases). This CDR3 has 15 residues. Germline V gene sequence: CDR1 SGHDT, CDR2 YYEEEE. Trimming left V 0 bases short and J 8 bases short, with 17 bases between. The CDR3 reads CASSLVRQAGRTQYF. CDR3 coding DNA: TGTGCCAGCAGCTTGGTTCGACAGGCCGGTAGAACCCAGTACTTC.

The chain has TRBV6-6 and TRBJ1-1, with D possibly being TRBD1 (5 bases). Germline V lookup: CDR1 MNHNY, CDR2 SVGAGI (reference sequence). Deletions cut 2 bases from V and 4 bases from J, with 14 bases between. This CDR3 has 15 residues. The DNA for the CDR3 is TGTGCCAGCAGTTACGAGGGGAGTCGGGCCACTGAAGCTTTCTTT. Its protein product is CASSYEGSRATEAFF.

This clonotype was observed a handful of times. This chain connects TRBV5-1 to TRBJ2-7; 10 bases agree with TRBD2. The V and J ends lost 3 bases and 6 bases, in that order; junction bases with no gene match: 12. CDR3 length equals 16 residues. Germline values: CDR1 SGHRS, CDR2 YFSETQ. CDR3 sequence reads: CASSYNLAGVSAEQYF. Written as DNA, the CDR3 is TGCGCCAGCAGCTATAACCTAGCGGGAGTGTCTGCCGAGCAGTACTTC. Combining the CDR3 with reference TRBV5-1 and TRBJ2-7 gives the whole variable domain KAGVTQTPRYLIKTRGQQVTLSCSPISGHRSVSWYQQTPGQGLQFLFEYFSETQRNKGNFPGRFSGRQFSNSRSEMNVSTLELGDSALYLCASSYNLAGVSAEQYFGPGTRLTVT.

This clonotype was observed a few times. The genes are TRBV5-1 and TRBJ1-2; TRBD1 matches at 7 bases. Germline V lookup: CDR1 SGHRS, CDR2 YFSETQ. This CDR3 spans 14 amino acids. The V gene end was trimmed by 4 bases and the J gene end by 6 bases; junction bases not matched to a gene: 9. CDR3: CASSTGTAKDGYTF. The CDR3, as DNA: TGCGCCAGCAGCACTGGGACAGCGAAAGATGGCTACACCTTC. The complete variable domain, with remaining parts taken from reference TRBV5-1 and TRBJ1-2, reads KAGVTQTPRYLIKTRGQQVTLSCSPISGHRSVSWYQQTPGQGLQFLFEYFSETQRNKGNFPGRFSGRQFSNSRSEMNVSTLELGDSALYLCASSTGTAKDGYTFGSGTRLTVV.